This T cell receptor beta chain stems from a study of blood T cell repertoires in COVID-19. Study details: The study drew acute and convalescent COVID-19 samples from the United States, Italy and Spain. PBMCs, B-cell-depleted T cells, or T cells were the source of the cDNA or gDNA that made up the material.

This clone was recorded only once. Original methodology: Estimates of nucleated cell counts were drawn from the amplification of reference gene primers. This table comes from immunoSEQ multiplex PCR, and its TCRdb copy is limited to in-frame clones, with some not included. V, J and clone size derive from that table, while D and trimming were established from the DNA sequence. The sample holds approximately 220,000 clones; around 84% are singletons and the top ten take approximately 2.9%. Per the germline V gene, CDR1 is SGHRS and CDR2 is YFSETQ. The CDR3 is 15 amino acids. The ends were cut back, 0 bases at V and 4 bases at J, with 13 bases in the middle.

Material: peripheral blood. The clonotype comes from a man aged 55 to 69 with acute or convalescent COVID-19. This chain connects TRBV5-1 to TRBJ1-2, with TRBD1 as a possible D gene (5 bases). CDR3 residues: CASSLEGEGFYGYTF. DNA for the CDR3: TGCGCCAGCAGCTTGGAAGGGGAAGGATTCTATGGCTACACCTTC.